Following are 20 T cell receptor beta chains from one sample sequenced in a study of lung T cells in sarcoidosis with Löfgren's syndrome. TCRdb called the reads again in MiXCR, with one record for every CDR3 protein. The table has more than 50,000 distinct CDR3 sequences, approximately 21% seen once; the top ten hold about 2.3%. The sample was CD4+ T cells from PBMCs. Receptors originate from a human donor with sarcoidosis (Löfgren's syndrome or another form), or a control subject (not recorded which).

As concerns this clonotype: A clone one base away is much larger, so this may be a read error. V gene TRBV28 combines with J gene TRBJ2-1, with TRBD2 matching over 8 bases. The trim removed 8 bases at V and 10 bases at J, leaving 7 bases unmatched. The CDR3 length is 12 residues. CDR1 is MDHEN, CDR2 SYDVKM, per germline. CDR3 sequence (DNA): TGTGCCAGCGGTTCACCGGGGGGGGAGCAGTTCTTC. Its protein is CASGSPGGEQFF.

Of note for this clonotype: This could be a read error, since a much larger clone is one nucleotide away. The J gene is TRBJ1-5, the V gene TRBV20-1, with D unclear. CDR1 is DFQATT, CDR2 SNEGSKA, per germline (reference sequence). This CDR3 spans 13 amino acids. V gave up 3 bases and J gave up 2 bases, with 8 bases separating them. The CDR3 DNA is TGCAGTGCTAGGACGGGAGGCAATCAGCCCCAGCATTTT. Its protein is CSARTGGNQPQHF.

For this clonotype: Possible read error: a much larger clone is one base away. This sequence joins TRBV7-2 and TRBJ1-1, with D possibly being TRBD1 (6 bases). V was clipped by 7 bases and J by 1 base, with 16 bases between them. Germline-derived CDR1 and CDR2 are SGHTA and FQGNSA. There are 15 residues in the CDR3. The CDR3 loop reads CASNSPGHPNTEAFF. The CDR3 DNA follows: TGTGCCAGCAACTCTCCGGGACACCCGAACACTGAAGCTTTCTTT.

This clonotype was seen repeatedly, ten times or more. The rearrangement links TRBV28 to TRBJ2-1, with TRBD2 as a possible D gene (5 bases). CDR1 is MDHEN and CDR2 is SYDVKM in the germline V gene. The CDR3 length is 15 residues. V was cut by 6 bases and J by 0 bases, with 12 bases left in between. The CDR3: CASRSAGSSYNEQFF. CDR3 sequence (DNA): TGTGCCAGCAGGTCGGCGGGCAGCTCCTACAATGAGCAGTTCTTC.

The chain carries TRBV19 and TRBJ2-3; the D gene is possibly TRBD2 (6 bases). The CDR3 has 17 amino acids. The germline V gene encodes CDR1 LNHDA and CDR2 SQIVND (reference sequence). V dropped 2 bases and J dropped 0 bases, with 15 bases sitting between them. For the CDR3, the DNA is TGTGCCAGTAGTATACGGAGGGATGATACTAGCACAGATACGCAGTATTTT. Its translation is CASSIRRDDTSTDTQYF.

V and J are TRBV5-1 and TRBJ2-3, with 8 bases that match TRBD2. The CDR3 sequence is 12 residues long. The V gene's germline CDR1 is SGHRS and CDR2 YFSETQ. The J segment lost 8 bases and the V segment lost 4 bases, leaving 3 bases of the junction unmatched. The CDR3 is CASSPAGGTQYF. CDR3 sequence (DNA): TGCGCCAGCAGCCCGGCGGGGGGTACGCAGTATTTT.

This clonotype came up a few times. This chain links TRBV5-1 with TRBJ2-7; 8 bases line up with TRBD1. Germline V CDR1 and CDR2: SGHRS, YFSETQ. The length of the CDR3 is 12 residues. Germline trimming cut 7 bases from V and 5 bases from J; bases unmatched to any gene: 5. The CDR3 DNA reads as TGCGCCAGCGACAGGGGTATCCACGAGCAGTACTTC. Translated: CASDRGIHEQYF.

This clonotype was detected ten times or more. The genes are TRBV6-6 and TRBJ1-1; a weak D match, TRBD1 (5 bases). CDR1 is MNHNY, CDR2 SVGAGI, per germline (reference sequence). The CDR3 runs to 15 residues. Trimming pared 2 bases from V and 0 bases from J, leaving 10 bases between. The CDR3 spells CASSYGARMNTEAFF. The CDR3 coding sequence is TGTGCCAGCAGTTACGGGGCCCGGATGAACACTGAAGCTTTCTTT.

This clonotype was seen many times. This sequence joins TRBV27 and TRBJ2-7; TRBD2 matches at 8 bases. Germline V gene sequence: CDR1 MNHEY, CDR2 SMNVEV (reference sequence). V lost 0 bases to trimming and J lost 8 bases; unmatched junction nucleotides: 12. This CDR3 comprises 16 residues. The CDR3: CASSLSGAGGYYQQYV. The CDR3 region has the DNA TGTGCCAGCAGTTTATCAGGGGCGGGGGGATATTACCAGCAGTACGTC.

This clonotype appeared a few times. The junction and the germline gene differ at one end; a read error may be behind it. The CDR3 loop is CASSYSRGRNAQYF. CDR3 DNA sequence: TGTGCCAGCAGTTATTCACGCGGGAGAAATGCGCAATATTTT. This chain uses TRBV6-1 with TRBJ2-3; 7 bases are shared with TRBD2. In germline, CDR1 is MNHNS, CDR2 SASEGT. This CDR3 is 14 amino acids long.

Turning to this clonotype: A single base separates this from a much larger clone, so it may be a read error. Lacking the conserved final phenylalanine or tryptophan, this CDR3 likely reflects a read error. The chain links TRBV5-1 to TRBJ1-1; tentative D call: TRBD1 (5 bases). CDR1 and CDR2 from the germline V gene are SGHRS and YFSETQ. The CDR3 loop spans 13 amino acids. V lost 5 bases and J lost 0, with 8 bases in between. CDR3 in DNA: TGCGCCAGCAGGAGACAGTTGAACACTGAAGCTTTCTTA. As protein: CASRRQLNTEAFL.

As concerns this clonotype: A much larger clone is a single base away; this may be a read error. The V gene is TRBV12-3 or TRBV12-4, the J gene TRBJ1-3; D remains ambiguous. This CDR3 is 14 amino acids long. The CDR3 reads CASGLVLSGNTIYF. CDR3 bases: TGTGCCAGCGGTTTGGTGCTGTCTGGAAACACCATATATTTT.

This chain links TRBV5-4 with TRBJ1-2; the D gene is possibly TRBD1 (6 bases). There are 14 residues in the CDR3. V shed 4 bases and J shed 6 bases, with 16 bases lying between them. In germline, CDR1 is SGHNT, CDR2 YYREEE (reference sequence). As DNA, the CDR3 is TGTGCCAGCAGCCCCAGGGGAGTATTCAATGGCTACACCTTC. Translation gives CASSPRGVFNGYTF.

To note about this clonotype: One end of the junction does not line up with germline, which may come from a read error. The chain links TRBV15 to TRBJ2-3, with D possibly being TRBD2 (6 bases). The CDR3 covers 16 residues. Germline CDR1 is LNHNV and CDR2 is YYDKDF (reference sequence). CDR3 nucleotide sequence: TGTGCCACCAGCAGAGCGCGACTAGGGTTCACAGATGCGCAGTATTTT. Translation: CATSRARLGFTDAQYF.

The rearrangement links TRBV7-9 to TRBJ1-5; TRBD1 matches at 7 bases. The V and J ends lost 6 bases and 3 bases, in that order; junction bases with no gene match: 8. Germline V gene data show CDR1 as SEHNR and CDR2 as FQNEAQ (reference sequence). The CDR3 sequence is 15 residues long. For the CDR3, the DNA is TGTGCCAGCAGGGGGCGACAGGGTATCAATCAGCCCCAGCATTTT. This encodes CASRGRQGINQPQHF. The variable domain in full, completed from reference TRBV7-9 and TRBJ1-5, reads DTGVSQNPRHKITKRGQNVTFRCDPISEHNRLYWYRQTLGQGPEFLTYFQNEAQLEKSRLLSDRFSAERPKGSFSTLEIQRTEQGDSAMYLCASRGRQGINQPQHFGDGTRLSIL.

Ten or more counts support this clonotype. This rearrangement joins TRBV6-2 or TRBV6-3 to TRBJ1-6, with D unresolved. The CDR3 length is 14 residues. The germline CDR1 and CDR2 sequences are MNHEY and SVGEGT. V lost 2 bases, J lost 7 bases, and 9 bases lay in between. The CDR3 loop reads CASSYGQSNSPLHF. CDR3 nucleotide sequence: TGTGCCAGCAGTTACGGTCAGTCCAATTCACCCCTCCACTTT.

About this clonotype itself: A much larger clone lies one base from this, so it may be a read error. The V and J genes are TRBV7-9 and TRBJ2-3; D not resolved. The CDR3 contains 16 residues. Germline V lookup: CDR1 SEHNR, CDR2 FQNEAQ (reference sequence). In DNA, the CDR3 is TGTGCCAGCGGCTTAGTGACTCCCAGAAGCACAGATACGCAGTATTTT. This codes for CASGLVTPRSTDTQYF.

Note on this clonotype: Relative to the germline gene, one junction end is altered; a read error may explain this. J is TRBJ2-6 and V is TRBV27; weak D call: TRBD1 (5 bases). Per germline, CDR1 MNHEY and CDR2 SMNVEV (reference sequence). CDR3 length: 16 amino acids. The CDR3 bases are TGTGCCAGCAGTTTAGAGAACCTCTCTGGGGCCAACGTCCTTATTTTC. Translation gives CASSLENLSGANVLIF.

The rearrangement joins TRBV19 to TRBJ2-1, with D perhaps matching TRBD2 (6 bases). The CDR3 covers 12 residues. V gave up 10 bases and J gave up 6 bases, with 13 bases separating them. Germline V lookup: CDR1 LNHDA, CDR2 SQIVND (reference sequence). The CDR3 nucleotides read TGTGCCACCCCGGACTACTTCAATGAGCAGTTCTTC. It translates to CATPDYFNEQFF.

There are a few counts of this clonotype. The chain carries TRBV3-1 and TRBJ2-2, with D unclear. Germline CDR1 is LGHDT and CDR2 is YNNKEL (reference sequence). The CDR3 has 14 amino acids. V was cut by 2 bases and J by 4 bases, with 8 bases left in between. The chain's CDR3 is CASSQTEFTGELFF. As DNA, the CDR3 is TGTGCCAGCAGCCAAACAGAATTCACCGGGGAGCTGTTTTTT.